This T cell receptor beta chain was sequenced for a study of STAT5B mutations in CD4+ large granular lymphocyte leukemia. Broader study findings: Without putative leukemic clones, patient CD4-sorted repertoires remained more clonal than healthy CD4+ repertoires. 8/27 top patient clones versus 2/35 control clones were TRBV06-family.

CDR1 and CDR2 from the germline V gene are LNHDA and SQIVND (reference sequence). J gave up 4 bases and V 6 bases, and 7 bases lay outside the gene matches. This CDR3 is built from 16 residues. Comments on this clone: What it binds is unknown.

The table came from immunoSEQ multiplex PCR; TCRdb's copy has only in-frame clones and leaves some out. Here the sample spans around 21,000 clones, 60% to 80% being singletons. The TCR was taken from a human donor in good health. The chain uses TRBV19 and TRBJ1-3, with TRBD1 matching over 12 bases. The sample taken for sequencing was CD4+ T cells from blood buffy coats. CDR3 region: CASRGQGATSGNTIYF. In nucleotides, the CDR3 is TGTGCCAGTAGGGGACAGGGGGCAACGTCCGGAAACACCATATATTTT.